These 23 T cell receptor beta chains came from one sample sequenced in a study of Graves' ophthalmopathy and Graves' hyperthyroidism (dated by TCRdb to between 2017 and 2018). These reads were obtained on an Illumina HiSeq 2000. For repertoire sequencing, the TCR beta CDR3 regions were amplified from RNA transcripts. A first-round RT-PCR used HTBI primers with the Qiagen OneStep RT-PCR kit, followed by a second-round multiplex PCR, size selection and purification. Starting from the raw public reads, TCRdb applied fastp trimming at Q25, assembled clones with MiXCR and retained in-frame beta chains. Every CDR3 protein is listed once, alongside the most common genes and DNA of its rows. The sample profile shows some 520,000 distinct CDR3 sequences; 13% to 15% of them were found once. The ten biggest clones cover more than 8.5% of the sample. Sample: blood. The receptors derive from a woman in her twenties or thirties with Graves' ophthalmopathy. Donor details come from another sample of the same person, matched by shared clones.

There are many counts of this clonotype. The J gene is TRBJ1-2, the V gene TRBV27; D is uncertain. The germline gives CDR1 MNHEY, CDR2 SMNVEV (reference sequence). Trimming shortened V by 5 bases and J by 3 bases, and 13 bases separated the two germline ends. The CDR3 is 14 residues long. CDR3 residues: CASSPSTEYYGYTF. CDR3 DNA sequence: TGTGCCAGCAGTCCGTCGACGGAATACTATGGCTACACCTTC.

The rearrangement joins TRBV5-1 to TRBJ2-2, with 11 nucleotides matching TRBD1. Germline V lookup: CDR1 SGHRS, CDR2 YFSETQ. J was trimmed by 2 bases and V by 4 bases; bases with no gene match: 4. The CDR3 runs to 16 residues. Here the CDR3 DNA reads TGCGCCAGCAGCCTCGGACAGGGGGCAAACACCGGGGAGCTGTTTTTT. Amino acid sequence: CASSLGQGANTGELFF.

This chain connects TRBV28 to TRBJ2-7; 10 nucleotides agree with TRBD2. V shed 2 bases, J shed 12 bases, and the junction held 13 bases outside the gene matches. Germline loops: CDR1 MDHEN, CDR2 SYDVKM. The CDR3 length is 15 residues. The CDR3 coding sequence is TGTGCCAGCAGTTTAAAACTAGCGGGACCTTATACGCCGTACTTC. Translation gives CASSLKLAGPYTPYF.

With regard to this clonotype: This could be a read error, since a much larger clone is one nucleotide away. The V gene is TRBV28, the J gene TRBJ1-2; perhaps TRBD1 as D (5 bases). Germline assignment: CDR1 MDHEN and CDR2 SYDVKM. The CDR3 runs 13 residues. CDR3 sequence (DNA): TGTGCCAGCAGTTCGGGGCCAGGAGATGGCTACATCTTC. Translated: CASSSGPGDGYIF.

This clonotype turned up a few times. The V gene is TRBV28, the J gene TRBJ2-7; 8 bases agree with TRBD1. Germline V gene data show CDR1 as MDHEN and CDR2 as SYDVKM. The trim removed 2 bases at V and 3 bases at J, leaving 6 bases unmatched. The CDR3 totals 15 residues. CDR3 loop: CASSLGPGQVYEQYF. In nucleotides, the CDR3 is TGTGCCAGCAGTTTAGGCCCGGGACAGGTCTACGAGCAGTACTTC.

This clonotype was seen repeatedly, ten times or more. The chain recombines TRBV7-8 with TRBJ2-2; 8 bases map to TRBD1. This CDR3 spans 15 amino acids. Germline V lookup: CDR1 SGHVS, CDR2 FQNEAQ. V lost 4 bases and J lost 6; bases outside the gene matches: 7. The CDR3 DNA is TGTGCCAGCAGCTCCGACAGGGGTTGGGCCGGGGAGCTGTTTTTT. Amino acids: CASSSDRGWAGELFF.

This clonotype was observed at least ten times. The chain uses TRBV28 and TRBJ2-2; D not resolved. V was pared by 11 bases and J by 4 bases, with 14 bases between. Germline-derived CDR1 and CDR2 are MDHEN and SYDVKM. CDR3 length: 13 amino acids. CDR3: CAVQAGVTGELFF. As DNA, the CDR3 is TGTGCCGTCCAGGCAGGCGTCACCGGGGAGCTGTTTTTT.

Ten or more counts support this clonotype. V and J are TRBV6-5 and TRBJ1-6; TRBD1 aligns across 8 bases. Losses at the gene ends were 8 bases for V and 0 bases for J; bases not matched to a gene: 6. This CDR3 contains 16 residues. Per the germline V gene, CDR1 is MNHEY and CDR2 is SVGAGI. The CDR3 sequence is CASGQGRASYNSPLHF. CDR3 coding DNA: TGTGCCAGCGGACAGGGAAGGGCCTCCTATAATTCACCCCTCCACTTT.

Worth noting for this clonotype: Possible read error: a much larger clone is one base away. V and J are TRBV20-1 and TRBJ1-5, with D uncertain. Trimming left V 5 bases short and J 0 bases short, with 14 bases between. The CDR3 runs 15 residues. Germline CDR1 reads DFQATT; CDR2 reads SNEGSKA (reference sequence). The CDR3 DNA follows: TGCAGTGCTCCCGGGTCGAAACATAGCAATCAGCCCCAGCATTTT. It is translated as CSAPGSKHSNQPQHF.

This clonotype showed up just a few times. This rearrangement joins TRBV6-5 to TRBJ1-1, with 7 bases fitting TRBD1. With V trimmed by 4 bases and J by 4 bases, 9 bases remained unmatched. The V gene's germline CDR1 is MNHEY and CDR2 SVGAGI. CDR3 length: 15 amino acids. CDR3 nucleotides: TGTGCCAGCAGTTTCTTTGAGGGGGCAGGCACTGAAGCTTTCTTT. Its protein is CASSFFEGAGTEAFF.

This clonotype has at least ten counts. J is TRBJ2-2 and V is TRBV6-2 or TRBV6-3, with 9 bases that match TRBD2. With V trimmed by 0 bases and J by 0 bases, 5 bases remained unmatched. The CDR3 spans 18 residues. The germline CDR1 and CDR2 sequences are MNHEY and SVGEGT. The CDR3 region is CASSYSIAGDPNTGELFF. The CDR3 coding sequence is TGTGCCAGCAGTTACTCGATAGCGGGGGATCCGAACACCGGGGAGCTGTTTTTT.

In this sample, this clonotype turned up many times. The V call is TRBV6-1, the J call TRBJ1-1; 7 bases agree with TRBD1. The V gene's germline CDR1 is MNHNS and CDR2 SASEGT. This CDR3 spans 13 amino acids. V trimming: 6 bases; J trimming: 4 bases; junction bases outside the gene matches: 5. The CDR3 bases are TGTGCCAGCAGAGCCGCAGGGGGCACTGAAGCTTTCTTT. As protein: CASRAAGGTEAFF.

This clonotype was observed many times. In DNA form, the CDR3 reads TGTGCCAGCAGTGAAGCCGGGTGGCAGGACTCTGGGGCCAACGTCCTGACTTTC. Residues: CASSEAGWQDSGANVLTF. The chain couples TRBV6-1 to TRBJ2-6; no firm D call. Germline V CDR1 and CDR2: MNHNS, SASEGT. V gave up 0 bases and J gave up 0 bases, with 12 bases separating them. The CDR3 is made up of 18 amino acids.

Ten or more counts support this clonotype. The chain uses TRBV20-1 and TRBJ2-7, with TRBD2 identical over 12 bases. Per the germline V gene, CDR1 is DFQATT and CDR2 is SNEGSKA (reference sequence). The CDR3 runs 14 residues. The junction had 4 bases not matched to a gene; V was cut back by 3 bases and J by 4 bases. The CDR3 here is CSASSGLAGYEQYF. CDR3 in DNA: TGCAGTGCTAGTTCAGGACTAGCGGGGTACGAGCAGTACTTC.

This clonotype has just a few counts. The V call is TRBV11-2, the J call TRBJ2-2; the D call may be TRBD1 or TRBD2 (6 bases each). The CDR3 totals 14 residues. Germline CDR1 reads SGHAT; CDR2 reads FQNNGV. Trimming took off 2 bases at V and 6 bases at J, with 10 bases between the two ends. CDR3 in DNA: TGTGCCAGCAGCTTAATGGAGGGGGCCGGGGAGCTGTTTTTT. As protein: CASSLMEGAGELFF.

This clonotype was detected ten times or more. The chain employs TRBV6-4 and TRBJ2-7; 11 nucleotides match TRBD2. Germline assignment: CDR1 MRHNA and CDR2 SNTAGT. With 2 bases clipped from V and 1 base from J, the junction kept 4 bases outside the gene matches. This CDR3 spans 16 amino acids. This chain's CDR3 is CASSDPGLAESYEQYF. CDR3 nucleotides: TGTGCCAGCAGTGACCCGGGACTAGCGGAGTCCTACGAGCAGTACTTC.

Only a few counts were recorded for this clonotype. The chain couples TRBV3-1 to TRBJ2-2, with 8 bases matching TRBD2. From germline, CDR1 is LGHDT and CDR2 YNNKEL (reference sequence). This CDR3 spans 15 amino acids. V was clipped by 4 bases and J by 4 bases; unmatched bases: 5. The CDR3 loop reads CASSPIAGPTGELFF. In DNA form, the CDR3 reads TGTGCCAGCAGCCCCATAGCGGGACCCACCGGGGAGCTGTTTTTT.

This clonotype was picked up many times. This chain uses TRBV12-3 or TRBV12-4 with TRBJ1-6; TRBD1 matches at 8 bases. The V gene end was trimmed by 5 bases and the J gene end by 7 bases; junction bases not matched to a gene: 7. CDR3 length: 15 amino acids. This CDR3 reads CASSADRGTNSPLHF. DNA for the CDR3: TGTGCCAGCAGTGCTGACAGGGGCACCAATTCACCCCTCCACTTT.

This clonotype was seen many times. V usage is TRBV27 and J usage is TRBJ2-7; tentative D call: TRBD2 (5 bases). The CDR3 length is 14 residues. Between the trimmed V and J ends, which lost 2 bases and 5 bases, there was a span of 13 bases. Germline-derived CDR1 and CDR2 are MNHEY and SMNVEV (reference sequence). The CDR3 DNA reads TGTGCCAGCAGTTTAGGACTTGGGATCCACGAGCAGTACTTC. Its protein product is CASSLGLGIHEQYF.

This clonotype was observed at least ten times. This chain connects TRBV11-2 to TRBJ2-2; 9 positions agree with TRBD2. Unmatched junction bases numbered 7, after V lost 1 base and J lost 4 bases. The CDR3 runs to 17 residues. Per germline, CDR1 SGHAT and CDR2 FQNNGV. This CDR3 is CASSLGWTSERTGELFF. The CDR3 DNA follows: TGTGCCAGCAGCTTAGGGTGGACTAGCGAGCGCACCGGGGAGCTGTTTTTT. Complete variable domain (other parts from reference TRBV11-2 and TRBJ2-2): EAGVAQSPRYKIIEKRQSVAFWCNPISGHATLYWYQQILGQGPKLLIQFQNNGVVDDSQLPKDRFSAERLKGVDSTLKIQPAKLEDSAVYLCASSLGWTSERTGELFFGEGSRLTVL.

In this sample, this clonotype turned up many times. The chain has TRBV28 and TRBJ1-3; the D is unclear. Germline CDR1 reads MDHEN; CDR2 reads SYDVKM. The V gene lost 7 bases and the J gene lost 4 bases, with 11 bases spanning the gap. CDR3 size: 13 residues. CDR3 sequence: CASNSPGGNTIYF. The CDR3 DNA sequence: TGTGCCAGCAACTCACCTGGAGGAAACACCATATATTTT.

As concerns this clonotype: A single base separates this from a much larger clone, so it may be a read error. The J gene is TRBJ2-5, the V gene TRBV28; possibly TRBD1 for D (5 bases). This CDR3 comprises 15 residues. Germline CDR1 MDHEN, CDR2 SYDVKM. The CDR3 DNA sequence: TGTGCCAGCAGCCATGGACACCCCGTTCAAGAGACCAAGTACTTC. Protein product: CASSHGHPVQETKYF. Combining the CDR3 with reference TRBV28 and TRBJ2-5 gives the whole variable domain DVKVTQSSRYLVKRTGEKVFLECVQDMDHENMFWYRQDPGLGLRLIYFSYDVKMKEKGDIPEGYSVSREKKERFSLILESASTNQTSMYLCASSHGHPVQETKYFGPGTRLLVL.

This clonotype occurred many times. V gene TRBV10-2 combines with J gene TRBJ2-7; D tentatively fits TRBD1 or TRBD2 (5 bases each). Germline loops: CDR1 WSHSY, CDR2 SAAADI. The CDR3 has 14 amino acids. V lost 1 base and J 4 bases, leaving 11 bases between the germline ends. The CDR3 spells CASSEYGGGYEQYF. The DNA for the CDR3 is TGCGCCAGCAGTGAGTACGGTGGGGGATACGAGCAGTACTTC.